This is a list of T cell receptor beta chains from one sample in a study of cytomegalovirus exposure and HLA in healthy donors. Sequenced by immunoSEQ multiplex PCR; TCRdb stores in-frame clones only, minus some. The sample lists around 300,000 clones; roughly 70% were seen once. The specimen sequenced was PBMCs. These receptor sequences come from a female donor in good health and CMV-seronegative. The CDR3 runs from the conserved cysteine through the conserved F or W. Each record gives: CDR3 length, clone size, J gene, D gene, V gene, CDR3 DNA, CDR3 protein. The D gene is left open where the match is weak. A clone size is listed for some rows: how often the clone was seen (once, few, many), or a class if it is expanded.

cdr3_length: 17
clone_size: .
j_call: TRBJ1-1
d_call: .
v_call: TRBV28
cdr3_nt: TGTGCCAGCAGTTTACCCAATGTTGGGCTTCTGAACACTGAAGCTTTCTTT
cdr3_aa: CASSLPNVGLLNTEAFF

cdr3_length: 14
clone_size: .
j_call: TRBJ2-3
d_call: .
v_call: TRBV29-1
cdr3_nt: TGCAGCGTGGACTCTAGGCGTATCACAGATACGCAGTATTTT
cdr3_aa: CSVDSRRITDTQYF

cdr3_length: 15
clone_size: once
j_call: TRBJ2-5
d_call: TRBD1
v_call: TRBV5-8
cdr3_nt: TGTGCCAGCAGCTTGGGGACAGGTCCATCGTCGACCCAGTACTTC
cdr3_aa: CASSLGTGPSSTQYF

cdr3_length: 13
clone_size: .
j_call: TRBJ1-2
d_call: .
v_call: TRBV29-1
cdr3_nt: TGCAGCGTTGAATCAGGAGGAAGGTATGGCTACACCTTC
cdr3_aa: CSVESGGRYGYTF

cdr3_length: 15
clone_size: .
j_call: TRBJ2-7
d_call: TRBD1
v_call: TRBV6-6
cdr3_nt: TGTGCCAGCAGACTCGGGACAGCCCTCTCCTACGAGCAGTACTTC
cdr3_aa: CASRLGTALSYEQYF

cdr3_length: 17
clone_size: .
j_call: TRBJ2-4
d_call: .
v_call: TRBV21-1
cdr3_nt: TGTGCCAGCAGCAAAGTAGGAGGGGGCGGATCCAAAAACATTCAGTACTTC
cdr3_aa: CASSKVGGGGSKNIQYF

cdr3_length: 15
clone_size: .
j_call: TRBJ1-3
d_call: .
v_call: TRBV19
cdr3_nt: TGTGCCAGTAGTAGTATCGTTCGGGGTGGAAACACCATATATTTT
cdr3_aa: CASSSIVRGGNTIYF

cdr3_length: 13
clone_size: .
j_call: TRBJ1-1
d_call: .
v_call: TRBV11-3
cdr3_nt: TGTGCCAGCGGATCCAGGGGCGACACTGAAGCTTTCTTT
cdr3_aa: CASGSRGDTEAFF

cdr3_length: 14
clone_size: .
j_call: TRBJ2-7
d_call: .
v_call: TRBV5-6
cdr3_nt: TGTGCCAGCAGGGGGGCCGGGGCAACATACGAGCAGTACTTC
cdr3_aa: CASRGAGATYEQYF

cdr3_length: 15
clone_size: .
j_call: TRBJ2-3
d_call: TRBD1
v_call: TRBV6-4
cdr3_nt: TGTGCCAGCGCACCCGGCGGTCAGGGGGCATATACGCAGTATTTT
cdr3_aa: CASAPGGQGAYTQYF

cdr3_length: 16
clone_size: few
j_call: TRBJ2-7
d_call: TRBD2
v_call: TRBV6-6
cdr3_nt: TGTGCCAGCAGTTACTCTTTAGCGGGAGTGGGTTACGAGCAGTACTTC
cdr3_aa: CASSYSLAGVGYEQYF

cdr3_length: 15
clone_size: .
j_call: TRBJ2-7
d_call: TRBD1
v_call: TRBV6-5
cdr3_nt: TGTGCCAGCAGTTACTCGCCCGGGACAGGGTACGAGCAGTACTTC
cdr3_aa: CASSYSPGTGYEQYF

cdr3_length: 15
clone_size: .
j_call: TRBJ1-1
d_call: .
v_call: TRBV10-1
cdr3_nt: TGCGCCAGCAGTGACCCCGGGTCACGGACAAGGGAAGCTTTCTTT
cdr3_aa: CASSDPGSRTREAFF

cdr3_length: 13
clone_size: .
j_call: TRBJ1-1
d_call: .
v_call: TRBV7-9
cdr3_nt: TGTGCCAGCAGTCAAGAGATCGGCACTGAAGCTTTCTTT
cdr3_aa: CASSQEIGTEAFF

cdr3_length: 14
clone_size: .
j_call: TRBJ1-1
d_call: TRBD1
v_call: TRBV18
cdr3_nt: TGTGCCAGCTCAGAAATACAGGGGTACACTGAAGCTTTCTTT
cdr3_aa: CASSEIQGYTEAFF

cdr3_length: 13
clone_size: .
j_call: TRBJ1-3
d_call: .
v_call: TRBV11-2
cdr3_nt: TGTGCCAGCAGCTTAGTAATTGGAAACACCATATATTTT
cdr3_aa: CASSLVIGNTIYF

cdr3_length: 17
clone_size: .
j_call: TRBJ2-7
d_call: TRBD1
v_call: TRBV19
cdr3_nt: TGTGCCAGTGGGCAGGGACAGGGGGCCCTAAGGACCTACGAGCAGTACTTC
cdr3_aa: CASGQGQGALRTYEQYF

cdr3_length: 17
clone_size: .
j_call: TRBJ2-2
d_call: TRBD2
v_call: TRBV4-1
cdr3_nt: TGCGCCAGCAGCCAAGTTGGCGGGAGTACGACCACCGGGGAGCTGTTTTTT
cdr3_aa: CASSQVGGSTTTGELFF

cdr3_length: 16
clone_size: few
j_call: TRBJ2-7
d_call: TRBD2
v_call: TRBV19
cdr3_nt: TGTGCCAGTAGTTCGGGGGGGTTCTATGGGCACTACGAGCAGTACTTC
cdr3_aa: CASSSGGFYGHYEQYF

cdr3_length: 17
clone_size: .
j_call: TRBJ1-4
d_call: TRBD1
v_call: TRBV27
cdr3_nt: TGTGCCAGCAGTTCCCCCTTATTCGGGACAGGGAATGAAAAACTGTTTTTT
cdr3_aa: CASSSPLFGTGNEKLFF

cdr3_length: 17
clone_size: .
j_call: TRBJ1-2
d_call: .
v_call: TRBV5-6
cdr3_nt: TGTGCCAGCAGCTTGTTAGTTGAGGCGTCAGGGGCTTGCGGCTACACCTTC
cdr3_aa: CASSLLVEASGACGYTF